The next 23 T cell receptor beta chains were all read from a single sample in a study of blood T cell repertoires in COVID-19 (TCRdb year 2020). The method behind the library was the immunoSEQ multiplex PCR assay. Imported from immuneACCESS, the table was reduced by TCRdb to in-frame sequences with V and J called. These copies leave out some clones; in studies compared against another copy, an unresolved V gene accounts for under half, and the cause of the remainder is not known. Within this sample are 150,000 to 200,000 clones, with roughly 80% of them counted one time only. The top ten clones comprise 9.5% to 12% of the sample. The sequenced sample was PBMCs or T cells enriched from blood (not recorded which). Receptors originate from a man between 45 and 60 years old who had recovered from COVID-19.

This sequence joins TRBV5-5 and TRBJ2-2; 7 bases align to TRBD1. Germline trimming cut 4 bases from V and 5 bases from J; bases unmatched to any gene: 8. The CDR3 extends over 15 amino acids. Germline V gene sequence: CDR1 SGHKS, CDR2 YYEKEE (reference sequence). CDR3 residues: CASSRTGVRTGELFF. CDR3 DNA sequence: TGTGCCAGCAGCCGTACAGGGGTAAGGACCGGGGAGCTGTTTTTT.

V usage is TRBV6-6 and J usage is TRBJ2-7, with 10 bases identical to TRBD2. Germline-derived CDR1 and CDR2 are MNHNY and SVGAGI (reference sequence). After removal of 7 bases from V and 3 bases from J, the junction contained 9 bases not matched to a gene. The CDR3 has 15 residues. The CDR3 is CASTDPGTSDYEQYF. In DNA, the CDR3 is TGTGCCAGCACCGACCCCGGGACTAGCGACTACGAGCAGTACTTC.

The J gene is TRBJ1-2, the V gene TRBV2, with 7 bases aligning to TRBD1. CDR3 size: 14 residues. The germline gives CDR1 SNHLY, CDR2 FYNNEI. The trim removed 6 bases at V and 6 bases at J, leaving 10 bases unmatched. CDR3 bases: TGTGCCAGCAGGGTAGGGTTGGACAGGAATGGCTACACCTTC. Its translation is CASRVGLDRNGYTF.

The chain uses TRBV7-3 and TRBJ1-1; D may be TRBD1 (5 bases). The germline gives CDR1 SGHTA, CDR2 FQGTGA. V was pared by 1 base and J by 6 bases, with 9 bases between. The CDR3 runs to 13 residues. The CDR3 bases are TGTGCCAGCAGCTTAAAAGGGGCATCTGAAGCTTTCTTT. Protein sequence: CASSLKGASEAFF.

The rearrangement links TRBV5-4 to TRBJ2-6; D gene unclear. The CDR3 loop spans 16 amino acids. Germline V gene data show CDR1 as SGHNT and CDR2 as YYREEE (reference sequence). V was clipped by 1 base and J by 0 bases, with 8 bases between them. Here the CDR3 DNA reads TGTGCCAGCAGCTTGCAGACTTCCTCTGGGGCCAACGTCCTGACTTTC. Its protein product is CASSLQTSSGANVLTF.

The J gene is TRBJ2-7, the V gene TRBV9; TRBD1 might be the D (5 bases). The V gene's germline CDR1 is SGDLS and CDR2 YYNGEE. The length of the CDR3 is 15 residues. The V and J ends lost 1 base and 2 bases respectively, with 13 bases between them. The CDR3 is CASSVLDTPTYEQYF. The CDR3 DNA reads TGTGCCAGCAGCGTATTGGACACTCCGACCTACGAGCAGTACTTC. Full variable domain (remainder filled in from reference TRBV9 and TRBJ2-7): DSGVTQTPKHLITATGQRVTLRCSPRSGDLSVYWYQQSLDQGLQFLIQYYNGEERAKGNILERFSAQQFPDLHSELNLSSLELGDSALYFCASSVLDTPTYEQYFGPGTRLTVT.

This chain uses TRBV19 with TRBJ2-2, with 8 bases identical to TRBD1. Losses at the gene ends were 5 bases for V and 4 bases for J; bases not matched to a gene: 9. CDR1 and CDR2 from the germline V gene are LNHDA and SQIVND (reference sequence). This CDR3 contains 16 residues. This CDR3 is CASSPRTGQGTGELFF. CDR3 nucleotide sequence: TGTGCCAGTAGTCCCCGGACAGGGCAGGGCACCGGGGAGCTGTTTTTT.

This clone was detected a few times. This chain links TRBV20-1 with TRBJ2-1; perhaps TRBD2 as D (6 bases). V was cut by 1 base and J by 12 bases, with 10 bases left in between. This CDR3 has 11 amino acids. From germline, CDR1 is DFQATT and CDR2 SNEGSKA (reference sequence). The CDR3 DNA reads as TGCAGTGCTAGAGCTGGGACTTCGCAGTTCTTC. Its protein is CSARAGTSQFF.

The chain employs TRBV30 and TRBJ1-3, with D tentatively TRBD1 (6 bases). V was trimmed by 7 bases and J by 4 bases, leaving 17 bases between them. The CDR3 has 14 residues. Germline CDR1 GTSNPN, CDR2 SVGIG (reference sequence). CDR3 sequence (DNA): TGTGCCTCCTCTTCAGGGGTGAGGGGAAACACCATATATTTT. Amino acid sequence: CASSSGVRGNTIYF.

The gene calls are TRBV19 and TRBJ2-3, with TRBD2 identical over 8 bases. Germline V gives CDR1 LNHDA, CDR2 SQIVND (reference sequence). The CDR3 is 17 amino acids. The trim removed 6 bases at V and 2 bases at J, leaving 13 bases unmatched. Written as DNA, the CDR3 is TGTGCCAGTAGCGGTGGAAGGCTAGCGGGTTACACAGATACGCAGTATTTT. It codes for CASSGGRLAGYTDTQYF. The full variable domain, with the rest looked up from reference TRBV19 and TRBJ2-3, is DGGITQSPKYLFRKEGQNVTLSCEQNLNHDAMYWYRQDPGQGLRLIYYSQIVNDFQKGDIAEGYSVSREKKESFPLTVTSAQKNPTAFYLCASSGGRLAGYTDTQYFGPGTRLTVL.

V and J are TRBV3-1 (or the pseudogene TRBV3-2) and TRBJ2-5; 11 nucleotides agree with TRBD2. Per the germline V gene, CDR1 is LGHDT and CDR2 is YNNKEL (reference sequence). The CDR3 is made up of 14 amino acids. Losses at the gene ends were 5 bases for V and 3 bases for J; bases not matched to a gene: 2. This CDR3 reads CASSSSGGEETQYF. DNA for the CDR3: TGTGCCAGCAGCAGTAGCGGGGGGGAAGAGACCCAGTACTTC.

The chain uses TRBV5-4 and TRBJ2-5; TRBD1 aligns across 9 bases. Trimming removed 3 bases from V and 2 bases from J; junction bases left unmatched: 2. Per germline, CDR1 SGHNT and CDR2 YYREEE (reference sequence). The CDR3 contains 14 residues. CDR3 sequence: CASSYGQGQETQYF. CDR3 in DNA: TGTGCCAGCAGCTATGGACAGGGGCAAGAGACCCAGTACTTC.

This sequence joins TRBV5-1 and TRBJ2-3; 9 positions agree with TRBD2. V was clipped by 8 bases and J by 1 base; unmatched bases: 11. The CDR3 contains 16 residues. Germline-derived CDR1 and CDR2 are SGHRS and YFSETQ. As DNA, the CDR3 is TGCGCCAGTGGCGAGGCGGGAGGGCCGGGCACAGATACGCAGTATTTT. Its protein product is CASGEAGGPGTDTQYF.

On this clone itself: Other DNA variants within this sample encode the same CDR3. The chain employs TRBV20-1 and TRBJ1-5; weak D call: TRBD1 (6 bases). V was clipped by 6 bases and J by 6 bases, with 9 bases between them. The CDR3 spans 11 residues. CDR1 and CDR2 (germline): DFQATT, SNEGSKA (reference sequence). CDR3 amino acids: CSARGGQPQHF. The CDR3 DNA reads TGCAGTGCCCGAGGGGGTCAGCCCCAGCATTTT.

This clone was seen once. The CDR3 protein is CASSKGGSETQYF. Written as DNA, the CDR3 is TGTGCCAGCTCTAAAGGGGGCTCAGAGACCCAGTACTTC. The chain is built from TRBV6-6 and TRBJ2-5, with 7 nucleotides matching TRBD1. V shed 8 bases and J 4 bases; nucleotides not matched to a gene: 7. CDR1 MNHNY and CDR2 SVGAGI come from the germline V gene (reference sequence). There are 13 residues in the CDR3.

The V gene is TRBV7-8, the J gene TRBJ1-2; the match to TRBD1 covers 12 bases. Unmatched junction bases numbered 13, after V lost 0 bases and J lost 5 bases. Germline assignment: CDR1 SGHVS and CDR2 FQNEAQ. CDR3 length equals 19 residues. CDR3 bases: TGTGCCAGCAGCTTAGCCCCCGGGACAGGGGGCCGGCTACGGTATGGCTACACCTTC. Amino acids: CASSLAPGTGGRLRYGYTF. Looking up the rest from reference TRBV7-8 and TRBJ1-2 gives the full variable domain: GAGVSQSPRYKVAKRGQDVALRCDPISGHVSLFWYQQALGQGPEFLTYFQNEAQLDKSGLPSDRFFAERPEGSVSTLKIQRTQQEDSAVYLCASSLAPGTGGRLRYGYTFGSGTRLTVV.

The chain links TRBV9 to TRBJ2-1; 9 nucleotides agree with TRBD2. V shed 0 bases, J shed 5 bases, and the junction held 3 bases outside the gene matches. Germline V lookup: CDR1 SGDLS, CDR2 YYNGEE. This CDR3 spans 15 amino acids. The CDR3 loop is CASSVGGTSHNEQFF. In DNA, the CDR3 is TGTGCCAGCAGCGTAGGGGGGACTAGCCACAATGAGCAGTTCTTC.

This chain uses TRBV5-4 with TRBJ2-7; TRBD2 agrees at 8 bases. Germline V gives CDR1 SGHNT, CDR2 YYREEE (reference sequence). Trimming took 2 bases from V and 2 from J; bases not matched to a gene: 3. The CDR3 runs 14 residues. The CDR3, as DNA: TGTGCCAGCAGCTTCGGTAGCGGGGCCTACGAGCAGTACTTC. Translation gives CASSFGSGAYEQYF. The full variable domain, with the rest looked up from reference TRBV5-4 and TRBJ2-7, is ETGVTQSPTHLIKTRGQQVTLRCSSQSGHNTVSWYQQALGQGPQFIFQYYREEENGRGNFPPRFSGLQFPNYSSELNVNALELDDSALYLCASSFGSGAYEQYFGPGTRLTVT.

CDR3 DNA sequence: TGTGCCTGGGGGACAGGGCGGAACACTGAAGCTTTCTTT. Its translation is CAWGTGRNTEAFF. This chain joins TRBV30 and TRBJ1-1, with 9 positions matching TRBD1. V shed 5 bases, J shed 1 base, and the junction held 2 bases outside the gene matches. Germline values: CDR1 GTSNPN, CDR2 SVGIG (reference sequence). This CDR3 region has 13 residues.

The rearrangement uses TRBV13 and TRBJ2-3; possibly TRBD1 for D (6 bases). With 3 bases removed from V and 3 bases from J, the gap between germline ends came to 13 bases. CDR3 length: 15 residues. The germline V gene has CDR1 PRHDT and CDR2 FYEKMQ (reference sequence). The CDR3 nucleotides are TGTGCCAGCAGCTTCCCAGGGGATAAGACAGATACGCAGTATTTT. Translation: CASSFPGDKTDTQYF.

The CDR3 loop reads CASSLAGTGGSNFGEKLFF. DNA for the CDR3: TGTGCCAGCAGCTTAGCGGGGACAGGGGGCTCCAATTTTGGGGAAAAACTGTTTTTT. The rearrangement joins TRBV7-9 to TRBJ1-4; 12 bases agree with TRBD1. In germline, CDR1 is SEHNR, CDR2 FQNEAQ (reference sequence). The CDR3 spans 19 residues. The ends lost 0 bases at V and 8 bases at J; junction bases unmatched: 13.

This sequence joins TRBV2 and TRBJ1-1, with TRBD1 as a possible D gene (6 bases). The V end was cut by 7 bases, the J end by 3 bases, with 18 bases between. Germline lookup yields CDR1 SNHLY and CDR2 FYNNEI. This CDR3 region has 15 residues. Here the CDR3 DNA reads TGTGCCAGCAAATTCCGGACAGTACGGGACACTGAAGCTTTCTTT. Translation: CASKFRTVRDTEAFF.

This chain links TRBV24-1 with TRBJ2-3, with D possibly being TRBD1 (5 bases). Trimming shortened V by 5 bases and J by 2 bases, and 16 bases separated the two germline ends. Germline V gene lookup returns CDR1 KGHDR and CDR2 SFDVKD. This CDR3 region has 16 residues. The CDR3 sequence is CATSAPVAGYTDTQYF. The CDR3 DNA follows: TGTGCCACCAGTGCACCTGTGGCAGGGTACACAGATACGCAGTATTTT.